There are a few counts of the clone carrying this TCR beta chain. TCR beta CDR3 region amplification was performed from RNA transcripts. The study used the HTBI primer set for a first-round RT-PCR of the TCR CDR3. TCRdb reanalysed the multiplex PCR reads using MiXCR and keeps one entry per CDR3 protein. The sample has more than 450,000 distinct CDR3 sequences, 12% to 15% seen once; the top ten hold approximately 15%. The data were taken from a study of T cells in Graves' hyperthyroidism and ophthalmopathy. V was clipped by 7 bases and J by 6 bases; unmatched bases: 16. The CDR3 totals 16 residues. The germline CDR1 and CDR2 sequences are SQVTM and ANQGSEA. For Graves' hyperthyroidism to be stable, ophthalmopathy could not progress within 18 months. It was uncontrolled infection, other autoimmune disease, pregnancy or lactation that excluded patients.

The clonotype was recovered from a woman between 40 and 55 years old with Graves' hyperthyroidism. This chain joins TRBV29-1 and TRBJ2-1, with TRBD2 matching 9 bases. The sequencing sample was made of blood. The CDR3 nucleotides are TGCAGCGCCGAAGGTAGCGGGAGTATTGGGGGCAATGAGCAGTTCTTC. Its protein is CSAEGSGSIGGNEQFF.